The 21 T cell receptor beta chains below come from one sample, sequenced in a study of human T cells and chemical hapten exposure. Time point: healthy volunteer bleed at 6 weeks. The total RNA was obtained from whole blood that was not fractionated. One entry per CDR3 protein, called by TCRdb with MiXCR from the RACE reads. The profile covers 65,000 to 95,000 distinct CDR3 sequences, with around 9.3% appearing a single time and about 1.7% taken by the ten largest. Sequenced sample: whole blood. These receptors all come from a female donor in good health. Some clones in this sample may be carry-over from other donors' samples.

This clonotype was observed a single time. Here the CDR3 DNA reads TGTGCCAGCAGCGCGGTTCGGGCGGGTCCCCTCCACTTT. Protein product: CASSAVRAGPLHF. The J gene is TRBJ1-6, the V gene TRBV7-6; D remains unclear. V lost 5 bases to trimming and J lost 13 bases, with 15 bases between them. The CDR3 is 13 residues long. Germline V gene lookup returns CDR1 SGHVS and CDR2 FNYEAQ.

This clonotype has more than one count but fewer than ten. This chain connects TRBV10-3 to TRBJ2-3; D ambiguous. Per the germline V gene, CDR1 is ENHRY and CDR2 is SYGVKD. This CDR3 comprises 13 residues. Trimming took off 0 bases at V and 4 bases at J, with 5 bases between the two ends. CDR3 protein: CAISESVADTQYF. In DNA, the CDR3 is TGTGCCATCAGTGAGTCGGTGGCAGATACGCAGTATTTT.

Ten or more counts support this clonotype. The CDR3 nucleotides are TGTGCCAGCAGCGTAGGCCCGGTCTCTGGAAACACCATATATTTT. Translated, it gives CASSVGPVSGNTIYF. V usage is TRBV9 and J usage is TRBJ1-3; D not resolved. The germline V gene has CDR1 SGDLS and CDR2 YYNGEE. CDR3 length: 15 amino acids. V was clipped by 0 bases and J by 0 bases, with 7 bases between them.

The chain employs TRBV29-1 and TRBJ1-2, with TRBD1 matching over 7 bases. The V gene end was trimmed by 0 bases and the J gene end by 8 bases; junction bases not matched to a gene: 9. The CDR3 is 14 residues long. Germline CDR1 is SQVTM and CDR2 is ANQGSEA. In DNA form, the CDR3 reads TGCAGCGTTGAAGATGGGACAGATGCGACAGGCTACACCTTC. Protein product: CSVEDGTDATGYTF.

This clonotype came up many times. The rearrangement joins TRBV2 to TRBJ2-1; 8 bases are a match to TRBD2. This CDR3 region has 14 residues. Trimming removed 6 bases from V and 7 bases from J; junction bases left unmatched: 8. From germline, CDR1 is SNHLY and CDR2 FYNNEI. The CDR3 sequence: CASRLLLAGNEQFF. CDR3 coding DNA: TGTGCCAGCAGGCTATTGCTAGCGGGTAATGAGCAGTTCTTC.

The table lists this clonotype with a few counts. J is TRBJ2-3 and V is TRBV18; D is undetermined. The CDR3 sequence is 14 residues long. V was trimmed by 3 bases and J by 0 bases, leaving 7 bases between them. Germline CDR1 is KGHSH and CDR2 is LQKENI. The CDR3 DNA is TGTGCCAGCTCACCCCTAGATAGCACAGATACGCAGTATTTT. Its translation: CASSPLDSTDTQYF.

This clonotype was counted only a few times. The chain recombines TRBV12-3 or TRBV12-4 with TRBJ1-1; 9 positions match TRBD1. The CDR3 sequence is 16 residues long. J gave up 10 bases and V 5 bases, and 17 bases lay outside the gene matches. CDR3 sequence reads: CASSPIRGQGTAGAFF. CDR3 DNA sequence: TGTGCCAGCAGTCCAATTCGGGGACAGGGCACGGCTGGAGCTTTCTTT.

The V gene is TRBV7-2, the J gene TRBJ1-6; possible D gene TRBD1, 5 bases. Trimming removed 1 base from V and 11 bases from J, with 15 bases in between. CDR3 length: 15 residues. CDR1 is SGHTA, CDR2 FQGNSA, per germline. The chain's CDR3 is CASSLVQGPIAPLHF. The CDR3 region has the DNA TGTGCCAGCAGCTTAGTTCAGGGACCAATTGCACCCCTCCACTTT.

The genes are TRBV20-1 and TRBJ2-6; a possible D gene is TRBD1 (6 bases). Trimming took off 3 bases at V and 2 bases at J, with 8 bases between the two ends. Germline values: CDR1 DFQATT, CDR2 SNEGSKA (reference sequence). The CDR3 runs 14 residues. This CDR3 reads CSASRDTGANVLTF. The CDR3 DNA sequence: TGCAGTGCTAGCAGGGACACTGGGGCCAACGTCCTGACTTTC.

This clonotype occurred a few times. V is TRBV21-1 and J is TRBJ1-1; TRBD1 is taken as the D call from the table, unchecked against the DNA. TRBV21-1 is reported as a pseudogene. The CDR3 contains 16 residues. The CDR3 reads CASSTRPGRRGVEAFF. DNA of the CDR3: TGTGCCAGCAGCACCCGACCAGGACGAAGGGGAGTGGAAGCTTTCTTT.

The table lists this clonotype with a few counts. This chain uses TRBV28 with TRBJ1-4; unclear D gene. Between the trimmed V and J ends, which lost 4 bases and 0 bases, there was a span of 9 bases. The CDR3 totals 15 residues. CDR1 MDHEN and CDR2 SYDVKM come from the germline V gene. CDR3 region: CASSSPGSTNEKLFF. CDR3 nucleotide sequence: TGTGCCAGCAGTTCACCGGGCTCAACTAATGAAAAACTGTTTTTT.

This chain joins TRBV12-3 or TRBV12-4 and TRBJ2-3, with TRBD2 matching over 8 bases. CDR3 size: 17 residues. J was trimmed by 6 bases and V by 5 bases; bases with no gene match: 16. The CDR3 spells CASSRGERGRPTDTQYF. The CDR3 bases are TGTGCCAGCAGTCGCGGAGAGCGGGGGCGACCGACCGATACGCAGTATTTT.

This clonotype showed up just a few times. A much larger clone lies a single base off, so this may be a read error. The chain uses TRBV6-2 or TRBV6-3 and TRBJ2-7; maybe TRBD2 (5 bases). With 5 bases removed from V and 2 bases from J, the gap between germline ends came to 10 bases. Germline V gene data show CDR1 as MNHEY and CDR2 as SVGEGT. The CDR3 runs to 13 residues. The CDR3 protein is CASSSGETYEQYF. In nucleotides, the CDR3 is TGTGCCAGCAGTAGCGGTGAAACCTACGAGCAGTACTTC.

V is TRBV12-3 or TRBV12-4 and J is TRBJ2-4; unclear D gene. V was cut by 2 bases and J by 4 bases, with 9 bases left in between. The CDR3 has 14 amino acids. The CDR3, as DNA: TGTGCCAGCAGTTTACTAAGCACGAAAAACATTCAGTACTTC. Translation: CASSLLSTKNIQYF.

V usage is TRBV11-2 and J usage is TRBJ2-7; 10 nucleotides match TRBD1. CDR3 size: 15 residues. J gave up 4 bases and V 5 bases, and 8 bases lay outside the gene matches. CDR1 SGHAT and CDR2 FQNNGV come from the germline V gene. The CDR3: CASSLVGTGVYEQYF. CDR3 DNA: TGTGCCAGCAGCCTAGTAGGGACAGGGGTGTACGAGCAGTACTTC. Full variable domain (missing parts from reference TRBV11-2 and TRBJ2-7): EAGVAQSPRYKIIEKRQSVAFWCNPISGHATLYWYQQILGQGPKLLIQFQNNGVVDDSQLPKDRFSAERLKGVDSTLKIQPAKLEDSAVYLCASSLVGTGVYEQYFGPGTRLTVT.

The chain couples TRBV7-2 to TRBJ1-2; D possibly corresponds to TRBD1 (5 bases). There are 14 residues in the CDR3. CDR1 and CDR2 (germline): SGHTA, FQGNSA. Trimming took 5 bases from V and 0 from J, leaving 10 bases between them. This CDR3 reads CASSTLTANYGYTF. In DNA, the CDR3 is TGTGCCAGCAGCACCTTGACAGCTAACTATGGCTACACCTTC.

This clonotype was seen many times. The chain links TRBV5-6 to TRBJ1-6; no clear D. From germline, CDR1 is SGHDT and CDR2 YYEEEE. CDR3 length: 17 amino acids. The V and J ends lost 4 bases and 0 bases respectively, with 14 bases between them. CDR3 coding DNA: TGTGCCAGCAGCCTGTACAGTTCCGCCTCCTATAATTCACCCCTCCACTTT. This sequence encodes CASSLYSSASYNSPLHF.

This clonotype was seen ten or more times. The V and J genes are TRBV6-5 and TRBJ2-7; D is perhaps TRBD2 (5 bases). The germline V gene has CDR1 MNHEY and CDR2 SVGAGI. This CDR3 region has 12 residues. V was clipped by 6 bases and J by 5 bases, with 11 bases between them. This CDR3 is CASSSWRNEQYF. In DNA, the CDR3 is TGTGCCAGCAGCTCGTGGAGGAACGAGCAGTACTTC.

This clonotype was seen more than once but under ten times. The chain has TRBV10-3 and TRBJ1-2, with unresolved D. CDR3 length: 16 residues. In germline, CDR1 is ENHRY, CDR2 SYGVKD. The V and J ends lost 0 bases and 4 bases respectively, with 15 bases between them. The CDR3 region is CAISESSRSNLYGYTF. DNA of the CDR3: TGTGCCATCAGTGAGTCTTCCAGGAGCAATCTCTATGGCTACACCTTC.

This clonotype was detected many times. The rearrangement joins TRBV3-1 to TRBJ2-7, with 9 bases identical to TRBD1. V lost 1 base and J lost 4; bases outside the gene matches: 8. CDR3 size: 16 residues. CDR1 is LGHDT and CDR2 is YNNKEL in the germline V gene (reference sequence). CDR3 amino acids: CASSQASLGQGYEQYF. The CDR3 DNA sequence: TGTGCCAGCAGCCAAGCCTCCCTGGGACAGGGTTACGAGCAGTACTTC.

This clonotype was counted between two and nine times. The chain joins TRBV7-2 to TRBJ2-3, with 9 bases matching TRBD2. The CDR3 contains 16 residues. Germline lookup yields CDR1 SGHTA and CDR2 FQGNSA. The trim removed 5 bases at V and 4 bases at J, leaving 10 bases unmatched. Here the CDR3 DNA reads TGTGCCAGCAGCCCCATCCCGGGACTAGCCCCAGATACGCAGTATTTT. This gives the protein CASSPIPGLAPDTQYF.